The rows below give T cell receptor beta chains drawn from one sample of a study of CD8+CD57+ T cells in acquired aplastic anemia. TCRdb redid the calling of the reads with MiXCR, one entry per CDR3 protein. Among some 130,000 distinct CDR3 sequences listed, about 46% were seen once. The sequenced sample consisted of sorted CD4+, CD8+, or CD8+CD57+ T cells (not recorded which) from PBMCs. These receptors originate from a human donor in good health, serving as a control. Both conserved end residues are part of each CDR3. The D gene is left open where the match is weak. Clone size is not always given. Where it is, it says once, few, many or a class for expanded clones.

>.|TRBV25-1|TRBJ1-4|.
TGTGCCAGCAGTGAAGGACTACTGCCAGGAAAACTGTTTTTT
CASSEGLLPGKLFF
>.|TRBV4-3|TRBJ2-7|.
TGCGCCGGCAGCCAAGAGTTGCGGGGCTACGAGCAGTACTTC
CAGSQELRGYEQYF
>.|TRBV10-3|TRBJ1-2|.
TGTGCCATCAGTGATGGGGAGGGCTACACCTTC
CAISDGEGYTF
>many|TRBV27|TRBJ1-1|TRBD1
TGTGCCAGCAGTTTAAGGACAGGCATGAACACTGAAGCTTTCTTT
CASSLRTGMNTEAFF
>.|TRBV10-3|TRBJ1-2|.
TGTGCCATCAGTGATCGAGGGGTAGGACAGAACTATGGCTACACCTTC
CAISDRGVGQNYGYTF
>.|TRBV19|TRBJ2-2|.
TGTGCCAGTAGTATTGGGCTAGCGTTACCCGGGGAGCTGTTTTTT
CASSIGLALPGELFF
>.|TRBV20-1|TRBJ2-5|.
TGCAGTGCTAGAGGGGGCAGGGAGTTAGAGACCCAGTACTTC
CSARGGRELETQYF
>many|TRBV20-1|TRBJ1-1|TRBD1
TGCAGTGTTCTGACAGGGGGCCTCAACACTGAAGCTTTCTTT
CSVLTGGLNTEAFF
>many|TRBV6-1|TRBJ1-2|TRBD1
TGTGCCAGCACCGACGGAGGGGGCGGCTGGGATGGCTACACCTTC
CASTDGGGGWDGYTF
>many|TRBV20-1|TRBJ2-1|TRBD2
TGCAGTGCTGATCCGGGACTAGCCTACAATGAGCAGTTCTTC
CSADPGLAYNEQFF
>.|TRBV2|TRBJ1-2|.
TGTGCCAGCAGTGGGGGGGTTGGCCATTATGGCTACACCTTC
CASSGGVGHYGYTF
>.|TRBV20-1|TRBJ2-7|TRBD2
TGCAGTGCTAGGGGGCGGGGGGACCACGAGCAGTACTTC
CSARGRGDHEQYF
>.|TRBV4-3|TRBJ1-2|TRBD1
TGCGCCAGCAGCCAAGATTTCGGACAGGGAGTCGGCTACACCTTC
CASSQDFGQGVGYTF
>.|TRBV9|TRBJ1-1|.
TGTGCCAGCAGCGTCTCGACAGGGAACACTGAAGCTTTCTTT
CASSVSTGNTEAFF
>.|TRBV7-8|TRBJ1-3|TRBD1
TGTGCCAGCAGCTTATCGGGACAGGGACGAAACACCATATATTTT
CASSLSGQGRNTIYF
>once|TRBV10-3|TRBJ2-7|TRBD1
TGTGCCATCAGTGAGAACGGACAGGGGGCACGAGAGCAGTACTTC
CAISENGQGAREQYF
>.|TRBV4-1|TRBJ2-3|TRBD2
TGCGCCAGCAGCCAAGATCGGGGGGTAGCGGGGGGCCACAGAGATACGCAGTATTTT
CASSQDRGVAGGHRDTQYF
>.|TRBV28|TRBJ1-4|.
TGTGCCAGTAGACAGGTCCTCATGAAGAAACTGTTTTTT
CASRQVLMKKLFF
>many|TRBV7-9|TRBJ2-1|TRBD1
TGTGCCAGCAGCCCCAGCGGGGGACAGGGGACCAATGAGCAGTTCTTC
CASSPSGGQGTNEQFF
>few|TRBV7-2|TRBJ1-1|.
TGTGCCAGCAGCTTCTCGGCGGGGGGAACCACTGAAGCTTTCTTT
CASSFSAGGTTEAFF
>many|TRBV19|TRBJ2-1|TRBD2
TGTGCCAGTAGGACTAGCGGGGGAGGGTACAATGAGCAGTTCTTC
CASRTSGGGYNEQFF
>.|TRBV19|TRBJ2-7|TRBD1
TGTGCCAGTAAGCCGGGACAGGGATCCTACGAGCAGTACTTC
CASKPGQGSYEQYF
>.|TRBV15|TRBJ1-1|.
TGTGCCACCAGCTCTGCCCAATTTGAAGCTTTCTTT
CATSSAQFEAFF
>many|TRBV9|TRBJ1-2|TRBD1
TGTGCCAGCAGCGTAGGGGCAGGGACAGGGTATGCCTATGGCTACACCTTC
CASSVGAGTGYAYGYTF
>.|TRBV10-3|TRBJ2-7|.
TGTGCCACCGGGACTTATACCTACGAGCAGTACTTC
CATGTYTYEQYF
>.|TRBV15|TRBJ1-5|.
TGTGCCACCAGCAGAGACAAGGGCCTAAATCTGCAGCCCCAGCATTTT
CATSRDKGLNLQPQHF
>few|TRBV2|TRBJ1-5|.
TGTGCCAGCAGTTATTTGGGGCCGGGCAATCAGCCCCAGCATTTT
CASSYLGPGNQPQHF